The clone carrying this TCR beta chain showed up many times. Template switching added a universal primer site; cDNA carried unique molecular identifiers. TCRdb fed the 5' RACE reads into MiXCR, producing one record per CDR3 protein. The sample contains some 300,000 distinct CDR3 sequences, about 12% of which appear only once. This record belongs to a study of identical twins. Healthy Caucasian donors formed the entire cohort. The CDR3 totals 13 residues. Trimming shortened V by 7 bases and J by 5 bases, and 15 bases separated the two germline ends. Looked up from germline, CDR1 is MDHEN and CDR2 is SYDVKM. This sample was shared with a second study, whose subject was yellow fever vaccine responses in identical twins.

The V call is TRBV28, the J call TRBJ2-7; unclear D gene. The TCR sequence derives from a woman younger than 35 in good health. Material: CD8+ T cells sorted from blood. CDR3 residues: CASTMTMGNEQYV. CDR3 sequence (DNA): TGTGCCAGCACCATGACAATGGGGAACGAGCAGTACGTC.